These 2 T cell receptor beta chains originate from one sample sequenced in a study of Graves' ophthalmopathy and Graves' hyperthyroidism. Investigators amplified TCR beta CDR3 regions from RNA transcripts. The library came from an HTBI-primed first-round RT-PCR and a second-round multiplex PCR. TCRdb recomputed calls from the multiplex PCR reads with MiXCR, one row per CDR3 protein. The data hold over a million distinct CDR3 sequences, with approximately 35% observed a single time. Source material: peripheral blood or thyroid tissue (not recorded which). All receptors come from an adult man with Graves' hyperthyroidism.

CDR3 nucleotides: TGTGCCAGCAGCCCCAAAGGTGGGACACAGAACACTGAAGCTTTCTTT. This translates into CASSPKGGTQNTEAFF. V gene TRBV7-8 combines with J gene TRBJ1-1, with a tentative D call TRBD1 (6 bases). The CDR3 runs 16 residues. Germline-derived CDR1 and CDR2 are SGHVS and FQNEAQ. Deletions cut 5 bases from V and 1 base from J, with 17 bases between.

The J gene is TRBJ2-7, the V gene TRBV11-2; 9 bases align to TRBD1. Germline loops: CDR1 SGHAT, CDR2 FQNNGV. With V trimmed by 6 bases and J by 5 bases, 11 bases remained unmatched. The CDR3 contains 15 residues. This chain's CDR3 is CASRNYRDRVHEQYF. The CDR3 DNA is TGTGCCAGCAGGAACTACCGGGACAGGGTCCACGAGCAGTACTTC.